This T cell receptor beta chain was sequenced for a study of cytomegalovirus exposure and HLA in healthy donors. Study details: The same platform was used for the roughly 120 validation repertoires as for the roughly 730 first-cohort repertoires, as reported in a later analysis. Study-wide results and caveats: CMV antigen specificity was confirmed in vitro for three CMV-associated chains. Rare TCR sequences dominated, though some public TCRs recurred in many donors. The authors listed 150 to 200 TCR beta chains as cytomegalovirus-associated.

About this clone itself: What it binds is not known.

Measured with immunoSEQ multiplex PCR; TCRdb has only the in-frame clones, and not every one. The sample records about 150,000 clones, about 80% being singletons. The source of this sequence is a man aged 25 to 40 in good health and CMV-seropositive. Sequencing input: PBMCs.

The CDR3: CASIPTSGSYEQYF. The CDR3, as DNA: TGTGCCAGCATTCCGACTAGCGGTTCCTACGAGCAGTACTTC. The V and J genes are TRBV6-1 and TRBJ2-7, with 9 bases matching TRBD2. With V trimmed by 7 bases and J by 1 base, 5 bases remained unmatched. The CDR3 consists of 14 residues. Germline V gene sequence: CDR1 MNHNS, CDR2 SASEGT.